One and the same sample provided the 17 T cell receptor beta chains below, sequenced in a study of T cells in Graves' hyperthyroidism and ophthalmopathy. Regions amplified from RNA transcripts were the TCR beta CDR3 regions. TCR CDR3 underwent first-round RT-PCR with the HTBI primer set. Via MiXCR, TCRdb re-called the multiplex PCR reads, giving one row per CDR3 protein. This table has some 510,000 distinct CDR3 sequences, roughly 20% appearing once. Sequences were obtained from blood. These receptors were collected from a young man with Graves' hyperthyroidism.

At least ten counts were recorded for this clonotype. The chain carries TRBV7-8 and TRBJ1-5; D is unclear. Germline CDR1 is SGHVS and CDR2 is FQNEAQ. The CDR3 length is 13 residues. The ends were cut back, 5 bases at V and 7 bases at J, with 12 bases in the middle. CDR3 sequence reads: CASSVSLGQPQHF. CDR3 DNA sequence: TGTGCCAGCAGCGTGAGCCTGGGGCAGCCCCAGCATTTT.

This clonotype was seen a few times. J is TRBJ2-5 and V is TRBV5-1; maybe TRBD2 (6 bases). CDR1 and CDR2 from the germline V gene are SGHRS and YFSETQ. V lost 0 bases, J lost 4 bases, and 13 bases lay in between. The CDR3 contains 15 residues. DNA of the CDR3: TGCGCCAGCAGCTTGGAAGGGACTCATGGAGAGACCCAGTACTTC. Translated, it gives CASSLEGTHGETQYF.

V is TRBV4-1 and J is TRBJ1-1; 8 bases are a match to TRBD1. Germline V CDR1 and CDR2: MGHRA, YSYEKL. The CDR3 consists of 14 residues. The V gene end was trimmed by 1 base and the J gene end by 10 bases; junction bases not matched to a gene: 8. The CDR3 region is CASSQVDRAKGAFF. The CDR3 nucleotides read TGCGCCAGCAGCCAAGTGGACAGGGCCAAAGGAGCTTTCTTT.

The chain is built from TRBV19 and TRBJ2-3, with D possibly matching TRBD1 (6 bases). The CDR3 consists of 14 residues. Trimming left V 7 bases short and J 2 bases short, with 13 bases between. CDR1 and CDR2 (germline): LNHDA, SQIVND (reference sequence). This CDR3 reads CASTPGQFTDTQYF. DNA of the CDR3: TGTGCCAGTACCCCCGGACAGTTCACAGATACGCAGTATTTT.

This clonotype occurred many times. The rearrangement links TRBV7-9 to TRBJ2-7, with a possible D match to TRBD2 (5 bases). CDR1 and CDR2 from the germline V gene are SEHNR and FQNEAQ (reference sequence). V was pared by 7 bases and J by 6 bases, with 22 bases between. The CDR3 has 15 amino acids. The CDR3 is CASTLSVGVPSEQYF. CDR3 nucleotides: TGTGCCAGCACCCTTAGCGTCGGGGTTCCTTCCGAGCAGTACTTC. Full variable domain (rest looked up from reference TRBV7-9 and TRBJ2-7): DTGVSQNPRHKITKRGQNVTFRCDPISEHNRLYWYRQTLGQGPEFLTYFQNEAQLEKSRLLSDRFSAERPKGSFSTLEIQRTEQGDSAMYLCASTLSVGVPSEQYFGPGTRLTVT.

The chain has TRBV9 and TRBJ1-2; D may be TRBD1 (5 bases). CDR3 length: 15 amino acids. The germline V gene has CDR1 SGDLS and CDR2 YYNGEE. Trimming took 3 bases from V and 3 from J, leaving 15 bases between them. This chain's CDR3 is CASSGSGFFDYGYTF. CDR3 nucleotides: TGTGCCAGCAGCGGTTCAGGGTTTTTTGACTATGGCTACACCTTC. Full variable domain (remainder filled in from reference TRBV9 and TRBJ1-2): DSGVTQTPKHLITATGQRVTLRCSPRSGDLSVYWYQQSLDQGLQFLIQYYNGEERAKGNILERFSAQQFPDLHSELNLSSLELGDSALYFCASSGSGFFDYGYTFGSGTRLTVV.

The chain joins TRBV7-8 to TRBJ1-1, with no clear D. Between the trimmed V and J ends, which lost 2 bases and 0 bases, there was a span of 7 bases. This CDR3 is built from 14 residues. Germline V gene data show CDR1 as SGHVS and CDR2 as FQNEAQ. In DNA, the CDR3 is TGTGCCAGCAGCTTATTAGAGGTGAACACTGAAGCTTTCTTT. Its protein is CASSLLEVNTEAFF.

V and J are TRBV12-3 or TRBV12-4 and TRBJ2-7; weak D call: TRBD2 (5 bases). The V end lost 6 bases, the J end lost 5 bases, and 14 bases lay between the germline ends. This CDR3 is 13 amino acids long. CDR3 loop: CASSKSRGNEQYF. CDR3 DNA sequence: TGTGCCAGCAGCAAAAGCCGGGGAAACGAGCAGTACTTC.

The table lists this clonotype with many counts. This chain connects TRBV12-3 or TRBV12-4 to TRBJ1-1; TRBD1 matches 8 bases. The CDR3 consists of 15 residues. V dropped 8 bases and J dropped 4; count of bases not matched to a gene: 12. The CDR3 nucleotides are TGTGCCAGCGGCCATTGGACAGGGCCCGCCACTGAAGCTTTCTTT. This encodes CASGHWTGPATEAFF.

This clonotype was seen a handful of times. The rearrangement joins TRBV6-2 or TRBV6-3 to TRBJ2-7; 7 positions match TRBD1. Germline CDR1 reads MNHEY; CDR2 reads SVGEGT. This CDR3 has 14 amino acids. Germline trimming cut 5 bases from V and 2 bases from J; bases unmatched to any gene: 6. The CDR3 nucleotides are TGTGCCAGCAGTCGTGGGGACAGAGCCTACGAGCAGTACTTC. Protein product: CASSRGDRAYEQYF.

The chain carries TRBV6-1 and TRBJ1-6, with TRBD1 identical over 7 bases. V shed 5 bases, J shed 7 bases, and the junction held 11 bases outside the gene matches. The CDR3 has 16 residues. Germline lookup yields CDR1 MNHNS and CDR2 SASEGT. The CDR3 protein is CASSLHPLGQNSPLHF. The DNA for the CDR3 is TGTGCCAGCAGTCTCCATCCTTTGGGACAGAATTCACCCCTCCACTTT.

The J gene is TRBJ1-2, the V gene TRBV29-1, with D unresolved. Germline assignment: CDR1 SQVTM and CDR2 ANQGSEA. The CDR3 extends over 12 amino acids. V was clipped by 1 base and J by 5 bases, with 8 bases between them. The CDR3 nucleotides read TGCAGCGTTGAAGGGCGGGGATATGGCTACACCTTC. As protein: CSVEGRGYGYTF.

About this clonotype itself: This could be a read error, since a much larger clone is one nucleotide away. This sequence joins TRBV19 and TRBJ2-7, with 8 bases matching TRBD1. The end of the DNA is better explained by TRBJ2-1, so the J call may be wrong. The germline CDR1 and CDR2 sequences are LNHDA and SQIVND (reference sequence). CDR3 size: 15 residues. The CDR3 DNA follows: TGTGCCAGTAGTATCGCAGGGGGCCTTTCCTACGAGCAGTTCTTC. It codes for CASSIAGGLSYEQFF.

The rearrangement joins TRBV5-1 to TRBJ2-7, with D possibly matching TRBD2 (6 bases). V lost 4 bases and J lost 5, with 10 bases in between. This CDR3 is built from 12 residues. CDR1 is SGHRS and CDR2 is YFSETQ in the germline V gene. The CDR3 loop is CASSRGGHEQYF. The CDR3 DNA reads as TGCGCCAGCAGCAGGGGAGGCCACGAGCAGTACTTC.

This clonotype has just a few counts. J is TRBJ1-1 and V is TRBV6-2 or TRBV6-3, with D hard to call. The length of the CDR3 is 12 residues. The ends were cut back, 5 bases at V and 7 bases at J, with 11 bases in the middle. Germline V gene sequence: CDR1 MNHEY, CDR2 SVGEGT. The CDR3: CASSGNKGEAFF. The CDR3 DNA follows: TGTGCCAGCAGTGGGAATAAGGGTGAAGCTTTCTTT.

This chain joins TRBV12-3 or TRBV12-4 and TRBJ2-5; possibly TRBD2 for D (5 bases). Trimming cost V 10 bases and J 0 bases, with 12 bases left between them. The CDR3 spans 13 residues. CDR3: CANGKQDQETQYF. The DNA of the CDR3 is TGTGCCAACGGGAAGCAGGACCAAGAGACCCAGTACTTC.

The sample holds many counts of this clonotype. The chain carries TRBV10-3 and TRBJ2-5; D is perhaps TRBD2 (5 bases). This CDR3 spans 17 amino acids. Germline V gene lookup returns CDR1 ENHRY and CDR2 SYGVKD. V shed 4 bases and J shed 5 bases, with 23 bases lying between them. CDR3 protein: CAISAGGLTELIETQYF. CDR3 nucleotides: TGTGCCATCAGTGCTGGAGGACTGACCGAACTTATCGAGACCCAGTACTTC.